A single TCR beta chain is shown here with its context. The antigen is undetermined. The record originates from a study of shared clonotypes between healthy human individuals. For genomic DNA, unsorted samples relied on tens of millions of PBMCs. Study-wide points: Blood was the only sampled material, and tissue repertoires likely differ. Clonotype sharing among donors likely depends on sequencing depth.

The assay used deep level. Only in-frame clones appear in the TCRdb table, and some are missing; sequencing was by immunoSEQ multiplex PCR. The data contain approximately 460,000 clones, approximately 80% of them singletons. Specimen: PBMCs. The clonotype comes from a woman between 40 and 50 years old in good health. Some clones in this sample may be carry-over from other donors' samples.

The CDR3 region is CASSVAATGYEQYF. As DNA, the CDR3 is TGTGCCAGCAGCGTGGCCGCTACGGGGTACGAGCAGTACTTC. The chain recombines TRBV9 with TRBJ2-7, with TRBD2 as a possible D gene (5 bases). CDR3 length: 14 residues. V was pared by 2 bases and J by 4 bases, with 13 bases between. Germline assignment: CDR1 SGDLS and CDR2 YYNGEE.